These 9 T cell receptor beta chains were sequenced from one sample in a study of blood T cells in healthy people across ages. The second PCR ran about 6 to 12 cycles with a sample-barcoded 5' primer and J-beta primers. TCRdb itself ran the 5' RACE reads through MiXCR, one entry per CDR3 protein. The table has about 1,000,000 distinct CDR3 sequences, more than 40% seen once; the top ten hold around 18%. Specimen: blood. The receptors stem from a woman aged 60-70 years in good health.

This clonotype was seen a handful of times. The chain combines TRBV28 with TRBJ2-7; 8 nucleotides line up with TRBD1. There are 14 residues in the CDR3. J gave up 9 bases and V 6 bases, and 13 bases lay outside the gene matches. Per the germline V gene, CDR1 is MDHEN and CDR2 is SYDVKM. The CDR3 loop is CASRPIDRGRGQYF. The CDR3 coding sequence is TGTGCCAGCAGACCGATAGACAGGGGTCGGGGGCAGTACTTC.

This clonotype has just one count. The CDR3 sequence: CAWSVRQGSYEQYF. The CDR3, as DNA: TGTGCCTGGAGTGTTCGACAGGGGTCCTACGAGCAGTACTTC. This sequence joins TRBV30 and TRBJ2-7; 8 positions match TRBD1. The V gene end was trimmed by 0 bases and the J gene end by 1 base; junction bases not matched to a gene: 2. The CDR3 covers 14 residues. Looked up from germline, CDR1 is GTSNPN and CDR2 is SVGIG (reference sequence).

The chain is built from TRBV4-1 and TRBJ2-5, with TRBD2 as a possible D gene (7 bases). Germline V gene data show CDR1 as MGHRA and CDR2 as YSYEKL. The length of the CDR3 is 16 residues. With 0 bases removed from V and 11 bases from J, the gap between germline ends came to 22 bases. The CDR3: CASSQDPISGEGEQYF. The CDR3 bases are TGCGCCAGCAGCCAAGATCCAATTTCGGGGGAGGGGGAGCAGTACTTC.

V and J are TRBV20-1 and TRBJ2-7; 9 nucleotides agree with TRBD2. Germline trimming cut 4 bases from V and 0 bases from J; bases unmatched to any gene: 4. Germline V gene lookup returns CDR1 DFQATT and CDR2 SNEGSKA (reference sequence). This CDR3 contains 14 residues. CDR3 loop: CSATGTSSSYEQYF. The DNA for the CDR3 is TGCAGTGCTACCGGGACTAGCTCCTCCTACGAGCAGTACTTC.

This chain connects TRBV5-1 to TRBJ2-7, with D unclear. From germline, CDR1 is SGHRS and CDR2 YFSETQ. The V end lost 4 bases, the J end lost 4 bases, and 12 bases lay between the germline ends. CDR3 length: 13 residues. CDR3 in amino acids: CASSNEGPYEQYF. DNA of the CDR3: TGCGCCAGCAGCAACGAAGGACCGTACGAGCAGTACTTC.

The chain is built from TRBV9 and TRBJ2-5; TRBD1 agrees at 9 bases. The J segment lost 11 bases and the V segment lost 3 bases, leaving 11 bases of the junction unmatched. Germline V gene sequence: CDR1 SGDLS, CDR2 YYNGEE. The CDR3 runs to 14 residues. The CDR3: CASSDGTGYNEQYF. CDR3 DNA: TGTGCCAGCAGCGACGGGACAGGGTACAATGAGCAGTACTTC.

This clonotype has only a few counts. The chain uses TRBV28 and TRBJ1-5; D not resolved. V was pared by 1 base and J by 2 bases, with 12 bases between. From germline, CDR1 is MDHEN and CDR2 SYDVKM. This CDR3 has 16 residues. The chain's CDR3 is CASSLSQLPGNQPQHF. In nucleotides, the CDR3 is TGTGCCAGCAGTTTATCCCAGTTGCCGGGCAATCAGCCCCAGCATTTT.

In DNA form, the CDR3 reads TGCAGTGCTAGAGATCCTCGGCCGGGGACAGGGGTTATCACTGAAGCTTTCTTT. Its translation: CSARDPRPGTGVITEAFF. The V gene is TRBV20-1, the J gene TRBJ1-1, with 10 bases that match TRBD1. Germline trimming cut 0 bases from V and 4 bases from J; bases unmatched to any gene: 14. This CDR3 contains 18 residues. Germline V gives CDR1 DFQATT, CDR2 SNEGSKA (reference sequence).

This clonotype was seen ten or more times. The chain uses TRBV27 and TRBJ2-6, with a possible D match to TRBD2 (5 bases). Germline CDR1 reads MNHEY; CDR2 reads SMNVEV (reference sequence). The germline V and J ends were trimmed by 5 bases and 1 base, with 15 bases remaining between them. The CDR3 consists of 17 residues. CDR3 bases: TGTGCCAGCAGTCATCGGACGGGAACTTCTGGGGCCAACGTCCTGACTTTC. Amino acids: CASSHRTGTSGANVLTF.